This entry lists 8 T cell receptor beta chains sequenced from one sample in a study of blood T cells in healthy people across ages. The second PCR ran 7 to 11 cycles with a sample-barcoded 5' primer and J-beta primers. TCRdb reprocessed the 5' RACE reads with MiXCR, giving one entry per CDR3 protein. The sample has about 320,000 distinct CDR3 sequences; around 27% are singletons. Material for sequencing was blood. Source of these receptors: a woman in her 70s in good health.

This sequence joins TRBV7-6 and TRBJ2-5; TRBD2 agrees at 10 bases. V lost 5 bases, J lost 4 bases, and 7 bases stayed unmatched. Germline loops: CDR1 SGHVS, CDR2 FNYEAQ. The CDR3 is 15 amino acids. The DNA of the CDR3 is TGTGCCAGCAGCCCCCTAGCGGGAGTTAGAGAGACCCAGTACTTC. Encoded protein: CASSPLAGVRETQYF.

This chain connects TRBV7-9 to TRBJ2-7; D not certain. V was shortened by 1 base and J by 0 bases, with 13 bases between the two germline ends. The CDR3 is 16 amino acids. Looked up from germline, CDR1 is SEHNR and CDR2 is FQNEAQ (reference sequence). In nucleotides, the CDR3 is TGTGCCAGCAGCTTAGACCGATATATCGCCTCCTACGAGCAGTACTTC. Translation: CASSLDRYIASYEQYF. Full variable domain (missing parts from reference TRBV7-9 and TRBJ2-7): DTGVSQNPRHKITKRGQNVTFRCDPISEHNRLYWYRQTLGQGPEFLTYFQNEAQLEKSRLLSDRFSAERPKGSFSTLEIQRTEQGDSAMYLCASSLDRYIASYEQYFGPGTRLTVT.

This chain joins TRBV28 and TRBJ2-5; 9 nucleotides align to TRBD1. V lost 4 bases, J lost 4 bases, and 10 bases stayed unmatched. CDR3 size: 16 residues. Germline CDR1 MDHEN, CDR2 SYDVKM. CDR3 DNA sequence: TGTGCCAGCAGTTCCGCCACAGGGGGCTGGGGAGAGACCCAGTACTTC. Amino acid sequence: CASSSATGGWGETQYF. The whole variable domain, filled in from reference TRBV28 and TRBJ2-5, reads DVKVTQSSRYLVKRTGEKVFLECVQDMDHENMFWYRQDPGLGLRLIYFSYDVKMKEKGDIPEGYSVSREKKERFSLILESASTNQTSMYLCASSSATGGWGETQYFGPGTRLLVL.

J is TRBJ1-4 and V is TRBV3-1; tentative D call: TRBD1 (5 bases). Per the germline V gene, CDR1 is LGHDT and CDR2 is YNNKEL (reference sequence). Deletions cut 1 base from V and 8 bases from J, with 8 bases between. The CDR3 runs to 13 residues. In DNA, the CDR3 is TGTGCCAGCAGCCAAGCCAGGGCCGAAAAACTGTTTTTT. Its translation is CASSQARAEKLFF.

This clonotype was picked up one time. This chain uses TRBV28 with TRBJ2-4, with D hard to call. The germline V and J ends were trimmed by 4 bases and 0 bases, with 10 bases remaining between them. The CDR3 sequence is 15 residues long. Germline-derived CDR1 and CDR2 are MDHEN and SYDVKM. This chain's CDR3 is CASSSGWVAKNIQYF. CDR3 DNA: TGTGCCAGCAGTTCCGGTTGGGTAGCCAAAAACATTCAGTACTTC.

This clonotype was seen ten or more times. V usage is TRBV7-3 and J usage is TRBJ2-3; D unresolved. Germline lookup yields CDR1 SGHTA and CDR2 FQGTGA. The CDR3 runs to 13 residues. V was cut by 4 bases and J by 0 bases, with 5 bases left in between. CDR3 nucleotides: TGTGCCAGCAGCTCTGCTAGCACAGATACGCAGTATTTT. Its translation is CASSSASTDTQYF.

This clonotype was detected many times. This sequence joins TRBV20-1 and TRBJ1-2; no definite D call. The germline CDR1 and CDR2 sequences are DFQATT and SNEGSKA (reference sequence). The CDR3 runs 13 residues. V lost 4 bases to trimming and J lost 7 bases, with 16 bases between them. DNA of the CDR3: TGCAGTGCTAAGCCTGCGGTAGTCTCTGGCTACACCTTC. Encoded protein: CSAKPAVVSGYTF.

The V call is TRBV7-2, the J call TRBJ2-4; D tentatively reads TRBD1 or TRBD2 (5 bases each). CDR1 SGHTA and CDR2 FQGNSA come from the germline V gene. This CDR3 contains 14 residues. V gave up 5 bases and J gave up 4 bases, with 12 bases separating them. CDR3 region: CASSTRDGKNIQYF. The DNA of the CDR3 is TGTGCCAGCAGCACACGGGACGGAAAAAACATTCAGTACTTC. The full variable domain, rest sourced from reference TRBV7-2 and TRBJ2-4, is GAGVSQSPSNKVTEKGKDVELRCDPISGHTALYWYRQSLGQGLEFLIYFQGNSAPDKSGLPSDRFSAERTGGSVSTLTIQRTQQEDSAVYLCASSTRDGKNIQYFGAGTRLSVL.